One sample yielded the 24 T cell receptor beta chains listed below, sequenced in a study of shared clonotypes between healthy human individuals. Libraries were prepared by immunoSEQ multiplex PCR; TCRdb keeps only in-frame clonotypes and omits some of them. Among some 2.4 million clones, 80% to 95% were seen once, and the ten largest hold roughly 0.39%. The sequencing sample was made of naive CD4+ T cells from PBMCs. As for subset: CD45RA+ positively selected. The receptors shown here come from a man aged 18 to 30 in good health. Some clones in this sample may be carry-over from other donors' samples.

V gene TRBV7-6 combines with J gene TRBJ1-3; D unclear. Trimming removed 1 base at V and 1 base at J, with 8 bases between. Germline CDR1 is SGHVS and CDR2 is FNYEAQ. The CDR3 length is 15 residues. CDR3 nucleotides: TGTGCCAGCAGCTTAGAGGTTAGGTCTGGAAACACCATATATTTT. It specifies CASSLEVRSGNTIYF. The full variable domain, in which reference TRBV7-6 and TRBJ1-3 provide the parts outside the CDR3, is GAGVSQSPRYKVTKRGQDVALRCDPISGHVSLYWYRQALGQGPEFLTYFNYEAQQDKSGLPNDRFSAERPEGSISTLTIQRTEQRDSAMYRCASSLEVRSGNTIYFGEGSWLTVV.

This rearrangement joins TRBV29-1 to TRBJ2-7; a weak D match, TRBD2 (6 bases). Trimming shortened V by 7 bases and J by 5 bases, and 15 bases separated the two germline ends. This CDR3 contains 12 residues. CDR1 is SQVTM and CDR2 is ANQGSEA in the germline V gene. The CDR3 here is CSGSGPEDEQYF. The CDR3 coding sequence is TGCAGCGGGAGCGGGCCGGAGGACGAGCAGTACTTC.

This sequence joins TRBV5-1 and TRBJ2-2; D gene unclear. V dropped 5 bases and J dropped 5 bases, with 13 bases sitting between them. CDR3 size: 14 residues. Germline CDR1 is SGHRS and CDR2 is YFSETQ. In DNA, the CDR3 is TGCGCCAGCAGACCTGTCCCAGATACCGGGGAGCTGTTTTTT. Protein product: CASRPVPDTGELFF.

V usage is TRBV7-9 and J usage is TRBJ1-2; D is ambiguous. The CDR3 length is 14 residues. The ends were cut back, 2 bases at V and 0 bases at J, with 7 bases in the middle. The germline V gene has CDR1 SEHNR and CDR2 FQNEAQ (reference sequence). The CDR3 reads CASSLNTANYGYTF. The CDR3 bases are TGTGCCAGCAGCTTAAATACGGCTAACTATGGCTACACCTTC.

V is TRBV27 and J is TRBJ2-1, with D uncertain. V gave up 4 bases and J gave up 2 bases, with 18 bases separating them. CDR1 is MNHEY, CDR2 SMNVEV, per germline (reference sequence). CDR3 size: 17 residues. CDR3 in amino acids: CASSSNKAPGPYNEQFF. In DNA form, the CDR3 reads TGTGCCAGCAGTTCAAACAAAGCCCCGGGTCCCTACAATGAGCAGTTCTTC.

On this clone: The sample carries other DNA sequences with the same CDR3. The chain recombines TRBV9 with TRBJ2-1; D tentatively reads TRBD1 or TRBD2 (5 bases each). The V and J ends lost 0 bases and 4 bases respectively, with 8 bases between them. Germline CDR1 SGDLS, CDR2 YYNGEE. The CDR3 sequence is 14 residues long. CDR3 bases: TGTGCCAGCAGCGTAGGGGGGATTTACAATGAGCAGTTCTTC. Translating it yields CASSVGGIYNEQFF.

The chain is built from TRBV18 and TRBJ1-1, with 7 bases identical to TRBD1. The CDR3 sequence is 16 residues long. J lost 1 base, V lost 2 bases, and 7 bases had no gene match. Germline V CDR1 and CDR2: KGHSH, LQKENI. The CDR3 reads CASSPSWQGENTEAFF. Here the CDR3 DNA reads TGTGCCAGCTCACCATCGTGGCAGGGGGAGAACACTGAAGCTTTCTTT.

CDR3 residues: CASSQGGTGATEAFF. In DNA form, the CDR3 reads TGTGCCAGCAGCCAAGGCGGGACAGGGGCCACTGAAGCTTTCTTT. The rearrangement joins TRBV14 to TRBJ1-1; 10 bases agree with TRBD1. Germline assignment: CDR1 SGHDN and CDR2 FVKESK. Trimming cost V 1 base and J 4 bases; bases outside gene matches: 3. The length of the CDR3 is 15 residues.

Turning to this clone: Distinct nucleotide sequences in the sample also encode this CDR3. V and J are TRBV9 and TRBJ2-3, with TRBD2 matching over 9 bases. Trimming removed 0 bases from V and 4 bases from J; junction bases left unmatched: 6. CDR3 size: 16 residues. The germline gives CDR1 SGDLS, CDR2 YYNGEE. The DNA of the CDR3 is TGTGCCAGCAGCGTAGGGCTTGCGGGAGGGTCAGATACGCAGTATTTT. Protein product: CASSVGLAGGSDTQYF.

The chain uses TRBV4-1 and TRBJ2-6; D unclear. The CDR3 runs 16 residues. Germline V gene data show CDR1 as MGHRA and CDR2 as YSYEKL. V shed 4 bases and J shed 1 base, with 11 bases lying between them. CDR3 DNA: TGCGCCAGCAGCCCAGAGCCCGGGTCTGGGGCCAACGTCCTGACTTTC. Translated: CASSPEPGSGANVLTF.

The J gene is TRBJ2-7, the V gene TRBV27, with TRBD1 matching over 9 bases. The CDR3 sequence is 16 residues long. Germline lookup yields CDR1 MNHEY and CDR2 SMNVEV (reference sequence). With 5 bases clipped from V and 1 base from J, the junction kept 9 bases outside the gene matches. The CDR3, as DNA: TGTGCCAGCAGTCCGGACCGGGACAGGGCTTCCTACGAGCAGTACTTC. As protein: CASSPDRDRASYEQYF.

This sequence joins TRBV28 and TRBJ1-2; tentatively, D is TRBD1 (6 bases). Germline CDR1 is MDHEN and CDR2 is SYDVKM. The CDR3 length is 14 residues. Trimming took 6 bases from V and 7 from J, leaving 18 bases between them. The CDR3 DNA follows: TGTGCCAGCAGCCAAATGACAGGACGCGGTGGCTACACCTTC. Protein: CASSQMTGRGGYTF.

This chain links TRBV7-9 with TRBJ2-4; D unclear. V shed 5 bases and J shed 8 bases, with 7 bases lying between them. Germline CDR1 reads SEHNR; CDR2 reads FQNEAQ (reference sequence). The CDR3 sequence is 11 residues long. Here the CDR3 reads CASSPMYIQYF. DNA for the CDR3: TGTGCCAGCAGCCCAATGTACATTCAGTACTTC.

This rearrangement joins TRBV28 to TRBJ1-4; perhaps TRBD1 as D (5 bases). In germline, CDR1 is MDHEN, CDR2 SYDVKM. The CDR3 contains 15 residues. Trimming took off 5 bases at V and 7 bases at J, with 17 bases between the two ends. The CDR3 DNA sequence: TGTGCCAGCAGTCCACACAGGAGTAGGATTGAAAAACTGTTTTTT. Amino acid sequence: CASSPHRSRIEKLFF.

The chain uses TRBV11-2 and TRBJ2-1; TRBD1 matches 10 bases. This CDR3 has 16 amino acids. V lost 6 bases to trimming and J lost 4 bases; unmatched junction nucleotides: 9. Germline V lookup: CDR1 SGHAT, CDR2 FQNNGV. The CDR3: CASSSRRTGGYNEQFF. DNA of the CDR3: TGTGCCAGCAGTTCACGTAGGACAGGGGGTTACAATGAGCAGTTCTTC.

The chain employs TRBV5-1 and TRBJ2-1, with 13 nucleotides matching TRBD2. The germline CDR1 and CDR2 sequences are SGHRS and YFSETQ. The CDR3 is 19 residues long. J was trimmed by 0 bases and V by 4 bases; bases with no gene match: 10. The DNA of the CDR3 is TGCGCCAGCAGCCCGAAGGGACTAGCGGGGCCGAGCTCCTACAATGAGCAGTTCTTC. Protein: CASSPKGLAGPSSYNEQFF. Variable domain in full (rest from reference TRBV5-1 and TRBJ2-1): KAGVTQTPRYLIKTRGQQVTLSCSPISGHRSVSWYQQTPGQGLQFLFEYFSETQRNKGNFPGRFSGRQFSNSRSEMNVSTLELGDSALYLCASSPKGLAGPSSYNEQFFGPGTRLTVL.

The chain uses TRBV6-4 and TRBJ1-2; no reliable D call. The CDR3 has 13 residues. Looked up from germline, CDR1 is MRHNA and CDR2 is SNTAGT. V lost 2 bases and J lost 7, with 11 bases in between. DNA for the CDR3: TGTGCCAGCAGTGACACTTTAACCAGTGGCTACACCTTC. This codes for CASSDTLTSGYTF.

The genes are TRBV28 and TRBJ2-6, with 13 nucleotides matching TRBD2. The germline V gene encodes CDR1 MDHEN and CDR2 SYDVKM. V shed 3 bases, J shed 2 bases, and the junction held 4 bases outside the gene matches. CDR3 length: 18 amino acids. The CDR3 nucleotides are TGTGCCAGCAGTTTCGGACTAGCGGGAGACGCTGGGGCCAACGTCCTGACTTTC. This gives the protein CASSFGLAGDAGANVLTF.

The chain combines TRBV9 with TRBJ2-3; D gene uncertain. The CDR3 totals 15 residues. Germline-derived CDR1 and CDR2 are SGDLS and YYNGEE. The ends were cut back, 4 bases at V and 1 base at J, with 13 bases in the middle. The CDR3 reads CASSTRPTGTDTQYF. For the CDR3, the DNA is TGTGCCAGCAGCACCCGGCCAACGGGCACAGATACGCAGTATTTT.

This clone has a single count. This chain uses TRBV15 with TRBJ2-1, with D tentatively TRBD2 (5 bases). V shed 3 bases and J shed 10 bases, with 16 bases lying between them. The germline V gene encodes CDR1 LNHNV and CDR2 YYDKDF (reference sequence). The CDR3 covers 14 residues. The CDR3 sequence: CATSREPGRGEQFF. DNA for the CDR3: TGTGCCACCAGCAGGGAGCCGGGCCGAGGGGAGCAGTTCTTC.

V usage is TRBV28 and J usage is TRBJ2-7, with TRBD2 matching 8 bases. This CDR3 spans 13 amino acids. CDR1 MDHEN and CDR2 SYDVKM come from the germline V gene. The V and J ends lost 3 bases and 3 bases, in that order; junction bases with no gene match: 1. In DNA, the CDR3 is TGTGCCAGCAGTTTGCGGGGGGTCTACGAGCAGTACTTC. This translates into CASSLRGVYEQYF.

The genes are TRBV27 and TRBJ1-1, with D uncertain. Germline V gene lookup returns CDR1 MNHEY and CDR2 SMNVEV (reference sequence). The CDR3 sequence is 13 residues long. V was shortened by 0 bases and J by 7 bases, with 9 bases between the two germline ends. This CDR3 is CASSLSEAGEAFF. In DNA form, the CDR3 reads TGTGCCAGCAGTTTATCAGAGGCAGGTGAAGCTTTCTTT.

This chain links TRBV27 with TRBJ2-7, with 10 nucleotides matching TRBD1. Germline values: CDR1 MNHEY, CDR2 SMNVEV (reference sequence). The CDR3 covers 16 residues. The V segment lost 1 base and the J segment 6 bases; nucleotides outside the gene matches: 9. In DNA, the CDR3 is TGTGCCAGCAGTTTATTTGTTGGGACAGGGGTCCCCGAGCAGTACTTC. Protein product: CASSLFVGTGVPEQYF.

The chain recombines TRBV19 with TRBJ2-5; TRBD2 is a possible D gene (6 bases). This CDR3 has 15 residues. Germline lookup yields CDR1 LNHDA and CDR2 SQIVND (reference sequence). V was pared by 7 bases and J by 6 bases, with 21 bases between. CDR3 coding DNA: TGTGCCAGTACCCTCGGAGGGTCGGGGCGAAAGACCCAGTACTTC. It codes for CASTLGGSGRKTQYF.